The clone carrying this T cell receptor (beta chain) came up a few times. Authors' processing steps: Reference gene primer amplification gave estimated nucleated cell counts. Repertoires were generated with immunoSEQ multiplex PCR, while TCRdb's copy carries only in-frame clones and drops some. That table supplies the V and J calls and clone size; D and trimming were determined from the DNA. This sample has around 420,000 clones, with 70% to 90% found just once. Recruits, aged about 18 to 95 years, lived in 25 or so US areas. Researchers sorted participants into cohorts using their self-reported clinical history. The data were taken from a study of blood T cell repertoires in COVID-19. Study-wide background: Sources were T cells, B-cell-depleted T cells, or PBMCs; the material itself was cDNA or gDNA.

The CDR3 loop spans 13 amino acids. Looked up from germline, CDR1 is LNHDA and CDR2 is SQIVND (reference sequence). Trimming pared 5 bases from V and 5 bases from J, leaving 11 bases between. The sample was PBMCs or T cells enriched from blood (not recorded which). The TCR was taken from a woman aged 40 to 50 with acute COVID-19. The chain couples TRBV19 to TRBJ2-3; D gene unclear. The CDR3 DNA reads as TGTGCCAGTAGTGCAGGAAGCTTAGATACGCAGTATTTT. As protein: CASSAGSLDTQYF.